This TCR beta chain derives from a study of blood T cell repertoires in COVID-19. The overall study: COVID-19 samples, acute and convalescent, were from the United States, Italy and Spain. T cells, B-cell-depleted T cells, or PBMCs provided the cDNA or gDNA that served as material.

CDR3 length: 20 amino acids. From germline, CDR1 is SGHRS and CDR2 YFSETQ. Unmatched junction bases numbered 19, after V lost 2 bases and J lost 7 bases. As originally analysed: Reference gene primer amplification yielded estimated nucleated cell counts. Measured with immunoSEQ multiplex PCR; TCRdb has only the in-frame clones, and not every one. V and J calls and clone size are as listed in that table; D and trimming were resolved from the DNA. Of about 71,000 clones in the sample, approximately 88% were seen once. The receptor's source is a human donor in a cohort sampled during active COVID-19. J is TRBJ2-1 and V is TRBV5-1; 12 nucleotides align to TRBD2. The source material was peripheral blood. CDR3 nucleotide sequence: TGCGCCAGCAGCTTCGGTCTGGGTCTTCTAGCGGGAGGGCGTATAAATGAGCAGTTCTTC. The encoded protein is CASSFGLGLLAGGRINEQFF.